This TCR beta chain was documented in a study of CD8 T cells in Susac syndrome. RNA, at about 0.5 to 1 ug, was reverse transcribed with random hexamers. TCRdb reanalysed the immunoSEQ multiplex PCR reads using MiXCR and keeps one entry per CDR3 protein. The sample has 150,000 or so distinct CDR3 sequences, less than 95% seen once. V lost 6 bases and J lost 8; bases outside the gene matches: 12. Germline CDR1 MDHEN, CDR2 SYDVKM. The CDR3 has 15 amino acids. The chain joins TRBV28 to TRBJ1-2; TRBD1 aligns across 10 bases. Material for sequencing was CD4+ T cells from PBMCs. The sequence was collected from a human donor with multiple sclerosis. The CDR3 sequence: CASSLPGQGNNGYTF. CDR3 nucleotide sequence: TGTGCCAGCAGCTTACCGGGACAGGGGAATAACGGCTACACCTTC.